A single sample is the source of the 32 T cell receptor beta chains below, sequenced in a study of T-cell memory formation after mild COVID-19. TCRdb analysed the 5' RACE reads with MiXCR anew, one entry per CDR3 protein. The profile shows about 400,000 distinct CDR3 sequences, roughly 15% of them singletons. The source material was PBMCs or a T cell subset sorted from them (not recorded which). The receptors were sampled from a man aged 18 to 35 who had mild COVID-19 (a few samples of this study predate the infection). Cell type and time point are not known.

Comments on this clonotype: A junction end diverges from the germline sequence, so it may reflect a read error. The V gene is TRBV4-2, the J gene TRBJ1-1, with 7 bases matching TRBD1. This CDR3 spans 15 amino acids. Germline lookup yields CDR1 LGHNA and CDR2 YNFKEQ. The DNA for the CDR3 is TGTGCCAGCAGCCAAGCCGGTCAGGGGGAGACTGAAGCTCTCTTT. This gives the protein CASSQAGQGETEALF.

The chain combines TRBV7-9 with TRBJ1-6; the D gene is possibly TRBD1 (5 bases). In germline, CDR1 is SEHNR, CDR2 FQNEAQ (reference sequence). Trimming pared 4 bases from V and 6 bases from J, leaving 13 bases between. This CDR3 comprises 15 residues. The CDR3 nucleotides are TGTGCCAGCAGCTCCGACAGCGCTATTAATTCACCCCTCCACTTT. Translated: CASSSDSAINSPLHF.

This clonotype was counted only a few times. V usage is TRBV5-1 and J usage is TRBJ1-1, with unresolved D. The V end lost 0 bases, the J end lost 6 bases, and 9 bases lay between the germline ends. Germline CDR1 is SGHRS and CDR2 is YFSETQ. This CDR3 is 13 amino acids long. CDR3 DNA sequence: TGCGCCAGCAGCTTGGATGGGTTCCCTGAAGCTTTCTTT. This gives the protein CASSLDGFPEAFF.

The chain is built from TRBV6-6 and TRBJ1-1; D perhaps matches TRBD1 (6 bases). Germline V lookup: CDR1 MNHNY, CDR2 SVGAGI (reference sequence). The CDR3 is made up of 19 amino acids. Trimming took 1 base from V and 1 from J, leaving 22 bases between them. The CDR3 nucleotides read TGTGCCAGCAGTTACTGGGAACAGGGTTGGTTACGGGGGAACACTGAAGCTTTCTTT. This translates into CASSYWEQGWLRGNTEAFF.

The chain uses TRBV20-1 and TRBJ2-7, with D possibly being TRBD1 (6 bases). V gave up 6 bases and J gave up 5 bases, with 20 bases separating them. The CDR3 is made up of 14 amino acids. Germline V lookup: CDR1 DFQATT, CDR2 SNEGSKA (reference sequence). This CDR3 reads CSARGLRGSHEQYF. The CDR3 DNA reads as TGCAGTGCGAGGGGCCTTAGGGGGTCCCACGAGCAGTACTTC.

This clonotype was counted only a few times. In DNA form, the CDR3 reads TGTGCCAGCAGCTCCGGGACCTTGGACACCGGGGAGCTGTTTTTT. Translation gives CASSSGTLDTGELFF. The rearrangement joins TRBV7-9 to TRBJ2-2; either TRBD1 or TRBD2 may fit D (5 bases each). Trimming cost V 4 bases and J 3 bases, with 12 bases left between them. The CDR3 contains 15 residues. Germline V CDR1 and CDR2: SEHNR, FQNEAQ (reference sequence).

In this sample, this clonotype turned up a few times. The junction departs from germline at one end; a sequencing error may be responsible. The V call is TRBV7-3, the J call TRBJ2-5; possible D gene TRBD1, 6 bases. CDR1 SGHTA and CDR2 FQGTGA come from the germline V gene. The CDR3 extends over 15 amino acids. Here the CDR3 reads CASSVTGSPAETQYF. In DNA, the CDR3 is TGTGCCAGCAGCGTAACAGGGTCTCCCGCGGAGACCCAGTACTTC.

This chain joins TRBV11-1 and TRBJ2-7, with a tentative D call TRBD1 (6 bases). CDR3 length: 14 amino acids. CDR1 is SGHAT and CDR2 is FQDESV in the germline V gene (reference sequence). The ends were cut back, 5 bases at V and 2 bases at J, with 13 bases in the middle. The CDR3: CASSPRDITYEQYF. The CDR3 DNA follows: TGTGCCAGCAGCCCCCGGGACATAACCTACGAGCAGTACTTC.

The sample holds a few counts of this clonotype. The chain is built from TRBV9 and TRBJ2-1; unclear D gene. CDR3 size: 12 residues. Trimming cost V 4 bases and J 7 bases, with 9 bases left between them. Germline V gene data show CDR1 as SGDLS and CDR2 as YYNGEE. Written as DNA, the CDR3 is TGTGCCAGCAGCCCCTACGGAAATGAGCAGTTCTTC. Translation: CASSPYGNEQFF.

This clonotype was detected a few times. The chain links TRBV5-4 to TRBJ1-1, with a tentative D call TRBD1 (6 bases). Germline V gene sequence: CDR1 SGHNT, CDR2 YYREEE (reference sequence). The CDR3 loop spans 14 amino acids. V was clipped by 4 bases and J by 1 base, with 11 bases between them. This CDR3 is CASSGKTGNTEAFF. The DNA for the CDR3 is TGTGCCAGCAGCGGTAAGACAGGGAACACTGAAGCTTTCTTT.

This clonotype was seen more than once but under ten times. The genes are TRBV7-6 and TRBJ2-7, with D maybe TRBD2 (6 bases). CDR1 and CDR2 (germline): SGHVS, FNYEAQ. With 0 bases removed from V and 3 bases from J, the gap between germline ends came to 9 bases. The CDR3 extends over 14 amino acids. CDR3 in DNA: TGTGCCAGCAGCTTAGCCGGAGGGATCTACGAGCAGTACGTC. This translates into CASSLAGGIYEQYV.

This clonotype was seen ten or more times. This sequence joins TRBV6-2 or TRBV6-3 and TRBJ2-1; 7 bases are shared with TRBD2. J was trimmed by 5 bases and V by 4 bases; bases with no gene match: 8. This CDR3 is 15 amino acids long. Germline V gives CDR1 MNHEY, CDR2 SVGEGT. The CDR3 spells CASSLITGGNNEQFF. CDR3 DNA sequence: TGTGCCAGCAGTTTGATAACGGGGGGAAACAATGAGCAGTTCTTC.

The rearrangement joins TRBV6-5 to TRBJ1-5; 9 bases line up with TRBD1. The trim removed 6 bases at V and 1 base at J, leaving 4 bases unmatched. CDR1 and CDR2 (germline): MNHEY, SVGAGI. The CDR3 loop spans 15 amino acids. CDR3 sequence reads: CASSHRGRSNQPQHF. CDR3 sequence (DNA): TGTGCCAGCAGCCACAGGGGGCGAAGCAATCAGCCCCAGCATTTT.

The chain employs TRBV6-5 and TRBJ1-6, with 7 nucleotides matching TRBD1. The CDR3 length is 15 residues. Germline V gene sequence: CDR1 MNHEY, CDR2 SVGAGI. The J segment lost 8 bases and the V segment lost 2 bases, leaving 6 bases of the junction unmatched. DNA for the CDR3: TGTGCCAGCAGTTACCGCGACAGGGCGTATTCACCCCTCCACTTT. It is translated as CASSYRDRAYSPLHF.

This clonotype has only a few counts. In nucleotides, the CDR3 is TGTGCCAGCAGCGTAGTAGCGCGAGGGACCCAGTACTTC. It codes for CASSVVARGTQYF. The V gene is TRBV9, the J gene TRBJ2-5; a possible D gene is TRBD2 (5 bases). Germline V CDR1 and CDR2: SGDLS, YYNGEE. The V gene lost 0 bases and the J gene lost 7 bases, with 10 bases spanning the gap. There are 13 residues in the CDR3.

This clonotype has only a few counts. V and J are TRBV7-9 and TRBJ2-3; TRBD2 agrees at 10 bases. Losses at the gene ends were 5 bases for V and 0 bases for J; bases not matched to a gene: 20. Germline loops: CDR1 SEHNR, CDR2 FQNEAQ (reference sequence). The CDR3 spans 21 residues. CDR3: CASSPQAGGLDPIPSTDTQYF. The CDR3 DNA reads as TGTGCCAGCAGCCCACAAGCGGGGGGGTTGGACCCAATTCCTAGCACAGATACGCAGTATTTT.

This clonotype appeared a few times. This chain links TRBV20-1 with TRBJ1-3, with no clear D. From germline, CDR1 is DFQATT and CDR2 SNEGSKA (reference sequence). CDR3 size: 12 residues. The ends were cut back, 1 base at V and 1 base at J, with 2 bases in the middle. This chain's CDR3 is CSARASGNTIYF. DNA of the CDR3: TGCAGTGCTAGAGCTTCTGGAAACACCATATATTTT.

This rearrangement joins TRBV7-8 to TRBJ1-1, with D perhaps matching TRBD1 (6 bases). Trimming shortened V by 4 bases and J by 5 bases, and 17 bases separated the two germline ends. CDR3 length equals 15 residues. Germline assignment: CDR1 SGHVS and CDR2 FQNEAQ. CDR3 amino acids: CASSYSDGGWTEAFF. The CDR3 nucleotides are TGTGCCAGCAGCTACTCTGACGGGGGCTGGACTGAAGCTTTCTTT.

This clonotype was observed a handful of times. V usage is TRBV6-2 or TRBV6-3 and J usage is TRBJ2-3, with D perhaps assigned TRBD1 or TRBD2 (5 bases each). The V and J ends lost 2 bases and 4 bases respectively, with 10 bases between them. CDR3 length: 14 amino acids. From germline, CDR1 is MNHEY and CDR2 SVGEGT. The CDR3: CASSYTGTPDTQYF. In DNA, the CDR3 is TGTGCCAGCAGTTACACCGGGACCCCAGATACGCAGTATTTT.

The chain couples TRBV7-2 to TRBJ2-3; no definite D call. Germline V gene sequence: CDR1 SGHTA, CDR2 FQGNSA. This CDR3 has 14 residues. The ends were cut back, 5 bases at V and 3 bases at J, with 12 bases in the middle. For the CDR3, the DNA is TGTGCCAGCAGCCCCACGACGTCGACAGATACGCAGTATTTT. As protein: CASSPTTSTDTQYF.

The gene calls are TRBV10-3 and TRBJ1-1, with 9 nucleotides matching TRBD1. Germline CDR1 and CDR2: ENHRY and SYGVKD. The CDR3 has 15 amino acids. V lost 8 bases to trimming and J lost 6 bases; unmatched junction nucleotides: 13. The CDR3 DNA sequence: TGTGCCATCGGCCCGGGGACAGGGAATTTCCCTGAAGCTTTCTTT. Translation: CAIGPGTGNFPEAFF.

In this sample, this clonotype turned up a few times. This sequence joins TRBV7-6 and TRBJ1-1; the D is unclear. CDR1 SGHVS and CDR2 FNYEAQ come from the germline V gene. V gave up 3 bases and J gave up 2 bases, with 7 bases separating them. This CDR3 has 13 residues. The CDR3 here is CASSFYLNTEAFF. In DNA form, the CDR3 reads TGTGCCAGCAGCTTCTATCTCAACACTGAAGCTTTCTTT. Using reference TRBV7-6 and TRBJ1-1 for the parts outside the CDR3, the full variable domain is GAGVSQSPRYKVTKRGQDVALRCDPISGHVSLYWYRQALGQGPEFLTYFNYEAQQDKSGLPNDRFSAERPEGSISTLTIQRTEQRDSAMYRCASSFYLNTEAFFGQGTRLTVV.

The chain joins TRBV4-1 to TRBJ2-7; D unresolved. Germline assignment: CDR1 MGHRA and CDR2 YSYEKL. Between the trimmed V and J ends, which lost 0 bases and 3 bases, there was a span of 12 bases. The length of the CDR3 is 15 residues. Here the CDR3 DNA reads TGCGCCAGCAGCCAAGATCGGCCCTCTTTCTACGAGCAGTACTTC. As protein: CASSQDRPSFYEQYF.

Many counts were recorded for this clonotype. The gene calls are TRBV7-3 and TRBJ2-2; D is undetermined. CDR1 is SGHTA and CDR2 is FQGTGA in the germline V gene. Trimming pared 2 bases from V and 4 bases from J, leaving 8 bases between. This CDR3 spans 14 amino acids. CDR3 sequence reads: CASSLGVGTGELFF. CDR3 sequence (DNA): TGTGCCAGCAGCTTAGGGGTCGGCACCGGGGAGCTGTTTTTT.

This rearrangement joins TRBV2 to TRBJ1-1; 8 bases agree with TRBD1. V dropped 7 bases and J dropped 8; count of bases not matched to a gene: 6. Looked up from germline, CDR1 is SNHLY and CDR2 is FYNNEI. The CDR3 has 12 amino acids. The CDR3 sequence is CASTGQGTEAFF. The CDR3 nucleotides read TGTGCCAGCACAGGACAGGGTACCGAAGCTTTCTTT.

The chain carries TRBV29-1 and TRBJ2-3; TRBD2 agrees at 8 bases. The V and J ends lost 6 bases and 5 bases, in that order; junction bases with no gene match: 7. The germline V gene encodes CDR1 SQVTM and CDR2 ANQGSEA. The CDR3 covers 13 residues. The CDR3 DNA is TGCAGCGTCCCCGGGGGGGCTGAAGATACGCAGTATTTT. Protein: CSVPGGAEDTQYF.

This clonotype occurred a few times. The rearrangement links TRBV12-3 or TRBV12-4 to TRBJ2-2; no clear D gene. Trimming shortened V by 6 bases and J by 0 bases, and 11 bases separated the two germline ends. This CDR3 has 15 amino acids. The CDR3 region is CASSKSPPNTGELFF. The CDR3 DNA follows: TGTGCCAGCAGCAAAAGCCCTCCGAACACCGGGGAGCTGTTTTTT.

In this sample, this clonotype turned up a few times. This chain connects TRBV7-3 to TRBJ2-1, with D possibly TRBD2 on 5 matching bases. CDR1 is SGHTA, CDR2 FQGTGA, per germline. This CDR3 spans 12 amino acids. V gave up 7 bases and J gave up 8 bases, with 12 bases separating them. CDR3 nucleotide sequence: TGTGCCAGCATCGTCCGGCGGGATGAGCAGTTCTTC. Its translation is CASIVRRDEQFF. Drawing the rest from reference TRBV7-3 and TRBJ2-1, the complete variable domain is GAGVSQTPSNKVTEKGKYVELRCDPISGHTALYWYRQSLGQGPEFLIYFQGTGAADDSGLPNDRFFAVRPEGSVSTLKIQRTERGDSAVYLCASIVRRDEQFFGPGTRLTVL.

This clonotype was counted between two and nine times. The rearrangement uses TRBV7-2 and TRBJ1-1; D not certain. V was pared by 0 bases and J by 0 bases, with 8 bases between. CDR1 SGHTA and CDR2 FQGNSA come from the germline V gene. The CDR3 loop spans 15 amino acids. This CDR3 is CASSLARGLNTEAFF. DNA for the CDR3: TGTGCCAGCAGCTTAGCGAGAGGGTTGAACACTGAAGCTTTCTTT. The full variable domain, with the rest looked up from reference TRBV7-2 and TRBJ1-1, is GAGVSQSPSNKVTEKGKDVELRCDPISGHTALYWYRQSLGQGLEFLIYFQGNSAPDKSGLPSDRFSAERTGGSVSTLTIQRTQQEDSAVYLCASSLARGLNTEAFFGQGTRLTVV.

CDR3 protein: CSARQGAWYGYTF. The CDR3 DNA sequence: TGCAGTGCTAGACAGGGGGCCTGGTATGGCTACACCTTC. The chain couples TRBV20-1 to TRBJ1-2, with 8 bases fitting TRBD1. Germline V gene data show CDR1 as DFQATT and CDR2 as SNEGSKA (reference sequence). The CDR3 is 13 residues long. V shed 2 bases, J shed 5 bases, and the junction held 4 bases outside the gene matches.

The genes are TRBV28 and TRBJ1-6, with 8 nucleotides matching TRBD1. The ends lost 8 bases at V and 1 base at J; junction bases unmatched: 1. The CDR3 has 14 residues. Germline V gene lookup returns CDR1 MDHEN and CDR2 SYDVKM. The CDR3 region is CASGQGSYNSPLHF. The DNA for the CDR3 is TGTGCCAGCGGACAGGGATCCTATAATTCACCCCTCCACTTT.

CDR3 residues: CAWSVGGTTDTQYF. DNA for the CDR3: TGTGCCTGGAGTGTCGGGGGGACCACAGATACGCAGTATTTT. The J gene is TRBJ2-3, the V gene TRBV30; TRBD2 aligns across 7 bases. From germline, CDR1 is GTSNPN and CDR2 SVGIG (reference sequence). The CDR3 contains 14 residues. Trimming at V came to 0 bases and at J to 2 bases, leaving 2 bases not matched to a gene.